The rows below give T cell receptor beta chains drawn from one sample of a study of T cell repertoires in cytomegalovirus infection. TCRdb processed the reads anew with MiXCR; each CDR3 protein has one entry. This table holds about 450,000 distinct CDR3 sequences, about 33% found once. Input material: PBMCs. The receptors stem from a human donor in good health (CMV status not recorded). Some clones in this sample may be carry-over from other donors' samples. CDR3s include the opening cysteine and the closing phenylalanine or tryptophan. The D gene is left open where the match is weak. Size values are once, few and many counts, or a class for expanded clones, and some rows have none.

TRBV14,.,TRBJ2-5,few,TGTGCCAGCAGCCAAGATTGGCCTACCGAAGAGACCCAGTACTTC,CASSQDWPTEETQYF
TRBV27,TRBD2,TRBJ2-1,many,TGTGCCAGCAGTTTCTCCCGGCTAGCGGGGACCAATGAGCAGTTCTTC,CASSFSRLAGTNEQFF
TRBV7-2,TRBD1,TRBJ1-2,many,TGTGCCAGCAGCTTAGGACAGGGCCACCCTTGGGGCTACACCTTC,CASSLGQGHPWGYTF
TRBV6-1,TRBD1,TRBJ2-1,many,TGTGCCAGCAGTCCCGGGACAGGGGATTACAATGAGCAGTTCTTC,CASSPGTGDYNEQFF
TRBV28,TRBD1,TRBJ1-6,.,TGTGCCAGCAGTTTATACCACAGGGGAGGGAATTCACCCCTCCACTTT,CASSLYHRGGNSPLHF
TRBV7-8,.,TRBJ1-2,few,TGTGCCAGCAGCTTAGCAGCCTTCGACTATGGCTACACCTTC,CASSLAAFDYGYTF
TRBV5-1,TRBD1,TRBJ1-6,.,TGCGCCAGCACCTCCGGGACAGTGTATAATTCACCCCTCCACTTT,CASTSGTVYNSPLHF
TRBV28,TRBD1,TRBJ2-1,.,TGTGCCAGCAGTTTATCCGGACAGGGAAAGGTTTACTATGAGCAGTTCTTC,CASSLSGQGKVYYEQFF
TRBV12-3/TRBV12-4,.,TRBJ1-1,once,TGTGCCAGCAGACTACTCATGAACACTGAAGCTTTCTTT,CASRLLMNTEAFF
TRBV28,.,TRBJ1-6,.,TGTGCCAGCGGGGGCGGGTGCGGGACTTCACCCCTCCACTTT,CASGGGCGTSPLHF
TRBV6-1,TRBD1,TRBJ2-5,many,TGTGCCGCGGGTGGGACAGGGGTAAAGACCCAGTACTTC,CAAGGTGVKTQYF
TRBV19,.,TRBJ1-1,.,TGTGCCAGTAGTAGCCCCTCAGTTAAGATCATGAACACTGAAGCTTTCTTT,CASSSPSVKIMNTEAFF
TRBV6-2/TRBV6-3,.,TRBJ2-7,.,TGTGCCAGCAGATTGACAGGAACCTACGAGCAGTACTTC,CASRLTGTYEQYF
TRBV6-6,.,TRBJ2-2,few,TGTGCCAGCAGAGCTCTTCGGGGGTCGTTCCACGCCGGGGAGCTGTTTTTT,CASRALRGSFHAGELFF
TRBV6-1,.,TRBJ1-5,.,TGTGCCAGCAGTCCCGGGTCCCATCGCCCCCAGCATTTT,CASSPGSHRPQHF
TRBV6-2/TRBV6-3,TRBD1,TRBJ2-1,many,TGTGCCAGCAGACCGGACAGGGTTAGGAATGAGCAGTTCTTC,CASRPDRVRNEQFF
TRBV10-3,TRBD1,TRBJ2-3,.,TGTGCCATCAGTGAGACCGGGACAGGGCTGGCAGATACGCAGTGTTTT,CAISETGTGLADTQCF
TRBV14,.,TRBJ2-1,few,TGTGCCAGCAGCCAAGATCCCGGGGTGCTTTACAATGAGCAGTTCTTC,CASSQDPGVLYNEQFF
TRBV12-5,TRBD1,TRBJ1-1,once,TGTGCTAGTGGTTTGGGACAGGGAGAAGCTTTATTT,CASGLGQGEALF
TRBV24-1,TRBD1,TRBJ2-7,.,TGTGCCACCAGTGATCCCCCCCCCCCTACGTCGGACAGGGATGCGTACTTC,CATSDPPPPTSDRDAYF
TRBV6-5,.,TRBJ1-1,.,TGTGCCAGCAGCCAACGACATCTCCCTATCCCTAATGGTGACACTGAAGCTTTCTTT,CASSQRHLPIPNGDTEAFF
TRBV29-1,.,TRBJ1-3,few,TGCAGCGTTGGACTGAGCTCTGGAAACACCATATATTTT,CSVGLSSGNTIYF
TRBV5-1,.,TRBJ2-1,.,TGCGCCAGCAATAGCGCCTCCTACAATGAGCAGTTCTTC,CASNSASYNEQFF